The source of this T cell receptor beta chain is a study of PD-1 blockade in classical Hodgkin lymphoma. General study points: Exclusion covered patients beginning nivolumab under 1 year post-ASCT. A significant rise in TCR diversity was seen by C4D1 for CD4+ cells but not for CD8+ cells. Relapsed/refractory patients reportedly had the lowest baseline TCR diversity, below newly diagnosed patients, who were below healthy donors.

TCRdb's copy holds only in-frame clones and misses some; the assay was immunoSEQ multiplex PCR. The repertoire holds 20,000 to 25,000 clones, with roughly 80% as singletons. As concerns this clone: As yet, its antigen is unknown.

Time point of the sample: cycle 4 day 1 (C4D1), after five to seven weeks of nivolumab. Every patient had relapsed following autologous stem cell transplantation, and cohorts differed in brentuximab vedotin exposure. Magnetic negative selection of thawed PBMCs was the method by which CD4+ T cells were purified. Complete response, partial response or progressive disease was each patient's best response. Germline CDR1 and CDR2: SGHTA and FQGNSA. J was trimmed by 3 bases and V by 3 bases; bases with no gene match: 8. The CDR3 runs to 16 residues. The specimen comprised CD4+ T cells from blood, sampled before the fourth cycle of nivolumab. This receptor was obtained from a human donor with classical Hodgkin lymphoma. The chain is built from TRBV7-2 and TRBJ2-5, with 9 nucleotides matching TRBD1. DNA for the CDR3: TGTGCCAGCAGCTTTGGGGGACAGGGTAATAAAGAGACCCAGTACTTC. It specifies CASSFGGQGNKETQYF.